Shown below are 19 T cell receptor beta chains from a single sample sequenced in a study of regulatory T cells in long-lasting Graves disease. Time point reported: newly diagnosed GD, antithyroid drugs for less than 3 months. Generation of the TCR library employed RNA extracted from PBMCs. Libraries of TCR beta came from iRepertoire HTBI primers plus Arm-PCR of CDR3 regions. Each CDR3 protein gets one entry after TCRdb re-called the multiplex PCR reads with MiXCR. The table records approximately 540,000 distinct CDR3 sequences, around 12% of them present only once. Separately, the same data were catalogued under a study of T cells in Graves' hyperthyroidism and ophthalmopathy.

The material sequenced was peripheral blood mononuclear cells (PBMCs), taken at new diagnosis, from a patient treated with antithyroid drugs. The source of these receptors is a woman aged 25 to 45 with Graves disease.

This clonotype was counted ten times or more. The chain combines TRBV2 with TRBJ1-6; a weak D match, TRBD1 (6 bases). Germline V gives CDR1 SNHLY, CDR2 FYNNEI. This CDR3 is built from 12 residues. The ends were cut back, 6 bases at V and 11 bases at J, with 11 bases in the middle. The CDR3 sequence: CASRQGHPPLHF. The CDR3, as DNA: TGTGCCAGCAGACAGGGTCATCCACCCCTCCACTTT.

Comments on this clonotype: This may arise from a read error, as a much more abundant clone is one base away. A read error is likely, as this CDR3 ends without the conserved phenylalanine or tryptophan. The V gene is TRBV5-1, the J gene TRBJ2-1; 9 positions match TRBD2. The CDR3 has 16 amino acids. V shed 0 bases, J shed 8 bases, and the junction held 9 bases outside the gene matches. Germline CDR1 and CDR2: SGHRS and YFSETQ. CDR3 amino acids: CASSLEGGRAWDEQFL. CDR3 nucleotides: TGCGCCAGCAGCTTGGAAGGCGGGAGGGCCTGGGATGAGCAGTTCCTC.

This clonotype appeared a few times. V usage is TRBV9 and J usage is TRBJ2-3; D remains ambiguous. The CDR3 consists of 13 residues. V lost 3 bases, J lost 6 bases, and 11 bases lay in between. The V gene's germline CDR1 is SGDLS and CDR2 YYNGEE. CDR3 DNA sequence: TGTGCCAGCAGCGCCCACGTACCCGATACGCAGTATTTT. Protein sequence: CASSAHVPDTQYF.

The V gene is TRBV12-3 or TRBV12-4, the J gene TRBJ2-2; D call uncertain. Deletions cut 8 bases from V and 1 base from J, with 5 bases between. CDR3 length: 12 residues. In DNA, the CDR3 is TGTGCCAGCCTCGGGAACACCGGGGAGCTGTTTTTT. This sequence encodes CASLGNTGELFF.

CDR3 in amino acids: CATSDTPKITGSSLHNEQFF. CDR3 coding DNA: TGTGCCACCAGTGACACCCCTAAAATAACCGGGTCCTCCCTGCACAATGAGCAGTTCTTC. The chain uses TRBV24-1 and TRBJ2-1; D not resolved. The CDR3 length is 20 residues. The V end lost 4 bases, the J end lost 5 bases, and 29 bases lay between the germline ends. The germline V gene encodes CDR1 KGHDR and CDR2 SFDVKD.

This clonotype was observed a few times. This chain uses TRBV20-1 with TRBJ2-1; perhaps TRBD1 as D (6 bases). Germline CDR1 is DFQATT and CDR2 is SNEGSKA (reference sequence). Trimming took 4 bases from V and 3 from J, leaving 10 bases between them. This CDR3 has 13 amino acids. CDR3 sequence reads: CSAKGGHYNEQFF. The CDR3 DNA reads as TGCAGTGCTAAAGGGGGTCACTACAATGAGCAGTTCTTC.

This clonotype was counted at least ten times. In DNA form, the CDR3 reads TGTGCCACCAAAGATGGCAAGGGAGGCGTCCTGACTTTC. As protein: CATKDGKGGVLTF. The chain recombines TRBV12-3 or TRBV12-4 with TRBJ2-6, with D possibly being TRBD2 (6 bases). This CDR3 spans 13 amino acids. The ends were cut back, 10 bases at V and 12 bases at J, with 19 bases in the middle.

The V call is TRBV7-6, the J call TRBJ1-1, with 9 bases matching TRBD1. Trimming at V came to 2 bases and at J to 2 bases, leaving 6 bases not matched to a gene. The length of the CDR3 is 16 residues. From germline, CDR1 is SGHVS and CDR2 FNYEAQ. DNA for the CDR3: TGTGCCAGCAGCTTACTACAGGGGGCCATTAACACTGAAGCTTTCTTT. This codes for CASSLLQGAINTEAFF.

The sample holds a few counts of this clonotype. The chain uses TRBV19 and TRBJ1-1, with D possibly being TRBD1 (6 bases). Per germline, CDR1 LNHDA and CDR2 SQIVND (reference sequence). The CDR3 is 13 residues long. V lost 10 bases and J lost 0, with 12 bases in between. In DNA form, the CDR3 reads TGTGCCACTTCCAGGGGCGTGAACACTGAAGCTTTCTTT. Protein: CATSRGVNTEAFF.

The chain joins TRBV28 to TRBJ2-7; a possible D gene is TRBD1 (6 bases). The V end lost 6 bases, the J end lost 1 base, and 10 bases lay between the germline ends. This CDR3 is 13 amino acids long. In germline, CDR1 is MDHEN, CDR2 SYDVKM. CDR3 DNA: TGTGCCAGCAGAAACAGGGATTCCTACGAGCAGTACTTC. This sequence encodes CASRNRDSYEQYF.

In its sample, this clonotype was seen many times. The rearrangement uses TRBV2 and TRBJ1-2; D is undetermined. This CDR3 has 13 amino acids. Trimming left V 0 bases short and J 8 bases short, with 10 bases between. Germline V CDR1 and CDR2: SNHLY, FYNNEI. As DNA, the CDR3 is TGTGCCAGCAGTGAAGCGCTTCGGTTCGGCTACACCTTC. The encoded protein is CASSEALRFGYTF. The entire variable domain, with the rest obtained from reference TRBV2 and TRBJ1-2, is as follows: EPEVTQTPSHQVTQMGQEVILRCVPISNHLYFYWYRQILGQKVEFLVSFYNNEISEKSEIFDDQFSVERPDGSNFTLKIRSTKLEDSAMYFCASSEALRFGYTFGSGTRLTVV.

Ten or more counts support this clonotype. The rearrangement joins TRBV18 to TRBJ1-4, with 7 positions matching TRBD1. There are 15 residues in the CDR3. Germline loops: CDR1 KGHSH, CDR2 LQKENI. V dropped 3 bases and J dropped 7; count of bases not matched to a gene: 8. The chain's CDR3 is CASSPPQGRGEKLFF. The CDR3 DNA follows: TGTGCCAGCTCACCCCCACAGGGGCGAGGTGAAAAACTGTTTTTT.

This chain connects TRBV28 to TRBJ2-7, with 8 positions matching TRBD2. The germline gives CDR1 MDHEN, CDR2 SYDVKM. V lost 3 bases, J lost 4 bases, and 2 bases stayed unmatched. The CDR3 is made up of 13 amino acids. The CDR3 DNA sequence: TGTGCCAGCAGTTTGACTAGCGTGTACGAGCAGTACTTC. This gives the protein CASSLTSVYEQYF.

This clonotype was counted ten times or more. V is TRBV3-1 and J is TRBJ2-7; no firm D call. Trimming took 4 bases from V and 0 from J, leaving 10 bases between them. The CDR3 is made up of 14 amino acids. CDR1 is LGHDT and CDR2 is YNNKEL in the germline V gene (reference sequence). The DNA of the CDR3 is TGTGCCAGCAGCCTGGCTTACTACTCCTACGAGCAGTACTTC. It is translated as CASSLAYYSYEQYF.

This clonotype came up many times. The V gene is TRBV7-6, the J gene TRBJ1-6, with D perhaps TRBD1 (6 bases). Trimming removed 2 bases from V and 0 bases from J, with 14 bases in between. In germline, CDR1 is SGHVS, CDR2 FNYEAQ. This CDR3 comprises 18 residues. CDR3 DNA: TGTGCCAGCAGCTTATTGAGGGGGGTCAGCTCCTATAATTCACCCCTCCACTTT. It codes for CASSLLRGVSSYNSPLHF.

This sequence joins TRBV6-5 and TRBJ1-1; D might be TRBD1 (6 bases). The CDR3 runs to 18 residues. The V gene lost 2 bases and the J gene lost 7 bases, with 26 bases spanning the gap. Germline V gives CDR1 MNHEY, CDR2 SVGAGI. The CDR3 is CASSYRTWERGTKNEAFF. The CDR3 DNA follows: TGTGCCAGCAGTTACCGGACGTGGGAAAGGGGGACAAAAAATGAAGCTTTCTTT.

This clonotype was counted ten times or more. The gene calls are TRBV6-2 or TRBV6-3 and TRBJ1-2; 8 bases agree with TRBD1. After removal of 4 bases from V and 6 bases from J, the junction contained 13 bases not matched to a gene. The CDR3 spans 16 residues. Germline loops: CDR1 MNHEY, CDR2 SVGEGT. DNA for the CDR3: TGTGCCAGCAGTTCGGCCGGGACAGGCCGATTACATGGCTACACCTTC. This gives the protein CASSSAGTGRLHGYTF.

As for this clonotype: A clone one base away is much larger, so this may be a read error. The chain couples TRBV7-3 to TRBJ1-2; D remains unclear. Germline-derived CDR1 and CDR2 are SGHTA and FQGTGA. V lost 4 bases to trimming and J lost 6 bases, with 15 bases between them. The CDR3 has 14 residues. The CDR3 spells CASSSVGRQDGYTF. For the CDR3, the DNA is TGTGCCAGCAGCTCAGTCGGCCGGCAGGATGGCTACACCTTC.

This chain connects TRBV12-3 or TRBV12-4 to TRBJ2-7; TRBD1 is a possible D gene (6 bases). This CDR3 is built from 14 residues. Trimming cost V 7 bases and J 0 bases, with 13 bases left between them. CDR3 in amino acids: CASNSGDVSYEQYF. The CDR3, as DNA: TGTGCCAGCAACTCAGGGGACGTCTCCTACGAGCAGTACTTC.